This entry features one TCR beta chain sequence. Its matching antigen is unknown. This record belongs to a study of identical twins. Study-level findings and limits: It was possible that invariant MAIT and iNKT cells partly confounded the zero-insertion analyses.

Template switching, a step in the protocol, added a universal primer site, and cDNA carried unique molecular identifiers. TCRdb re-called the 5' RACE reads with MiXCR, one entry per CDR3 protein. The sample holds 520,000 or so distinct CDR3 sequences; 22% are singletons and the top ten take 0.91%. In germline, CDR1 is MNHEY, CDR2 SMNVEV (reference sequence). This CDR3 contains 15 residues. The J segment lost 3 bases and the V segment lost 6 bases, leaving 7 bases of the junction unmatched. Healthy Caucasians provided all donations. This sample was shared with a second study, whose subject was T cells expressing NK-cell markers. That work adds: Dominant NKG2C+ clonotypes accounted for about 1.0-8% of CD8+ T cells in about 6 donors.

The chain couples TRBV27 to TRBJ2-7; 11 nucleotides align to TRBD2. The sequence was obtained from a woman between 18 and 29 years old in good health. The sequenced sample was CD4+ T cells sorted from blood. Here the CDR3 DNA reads TGTGCCAGCAGGCGCGGGACTAGCGGCCTCTACGAGCAGTACTTC. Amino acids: CASRRGTSGLYEQYF.